A single sample is the source of the 17 T cell receptor beta chains below, sequenced in a study of cytomegalovirus exposure and HLA in healthy donors (dated by TCRdb to about 2017). Libraries were constructed by the immunoSEQ multiplex PCR assay. A mixture of 60 forward primers for TCR Vbeta segments and 13 reverse primers for TCR Jbeta segments was used in the multiplex PCR. Entries here come from immuneACCESS through TCRdb and include only in-frame sequences with V and J called. Some clones fail to appear in such tables; in the studies checked, an unresolved V gene covers under half of the shortfall, and the cause of the remainder is unknown. This sample lists around 170,000 clones; 70% to 85% were detected once. Of the sample, 1.4% is held by the ten largest clones. The sequencing input was PBMCs. Receptors originate from a man aged 18 to 35 in good health and CMV-seronegative.

This chain links TRBV6-1 with TRBJ1-1; D might be TRBD1 (5 bases). Germline V lookup: CDR1 MNHNS, CDR2 SASEGT. The CDR3 has 15 residues. Trimming stripped 3 bases from V and 0 bases from J, with 11 bases between. CDR3 coding DNA: TGTGCCAGCAGTGAGGTCGGGGGGATGAACACTGAAGCTTTCTTT. It codes for CASSEVGGMNTEAFF.

V and J are TRBV7-2 and TRBJ2-7, with D hard to call. The CDR3 length is 14 residues. Germline V gives CDR1 SGHTA, CDR2 FQGNSA. The ends were cut back, 3 bases at V and 4 bases at J, with 13 bases in the middle. CDR3 region: CASSLVQVTYEQYF. CDR3 sequence (DNA): TGTGCCAGCAGCTTGGTTCAGGTAACTTACGAGCAGTACTTC.

The CDR3 sequence: CASSIRWGASNTGELFF. CDR3 coding DNA: TGTGCCAGCAGCATACGGTGGGGAGCCTCGAACACCGGGGAGCTGTTTTTT. This chain uses TRBV13 with TRBJ2-2; possible D gene TRBD2, 5 bases. Germline loops: CDR1 PRHDT, CDR2 FYEKMQ (reference sequence). Trimming stripped 5 bases from V and 0 bases from J, with 16 bases between. The length of the CDR3 is 17 residues.

CDR3 in amino acids: CASSYGSEQYF. The CDR3 coding sequence is TGTGCCAGCAGTTACGGCAGCGAGCAGTACTTC. V is TRBV6-6 and J is TRBJ2-7; no clear D gene. V lost 2 bases and J lost 6, with 5 bases in between. From germline, CDR1 is MNHNY and CDR2 SVGAGI (reference sequence). This CDR3 has 11 residues.

This rearrangement joins TRBV6-1 to TRBJ1-5; D is unresolved. The germline V and J ends were trimmed by 4 bases and 7 bases, with 20 bases remaining between them. The CDR3 runs 16 residues. Germline V gives CDR1 MNHNS, CDR2 SASEGT. The CDR3 region is CASSARGGITVQPQHF. The CDR3 nucleotides read TGTGCCAGCAGTGCCCGAGGAGGTATAACGGTCCAGCCCCAGCATTTT.

This clone was seen only a few times. The rearrangement uses TRBV2 and TRBJ1-2; a weak D match, TRBD1 (6 bases). Looked up from germline, CDR1 is SNHLY and CDR2 is FYNNEI. The CDR3 has 13 residues. Trimming shortened V by 5 bases and J by 4 bases, and 11 bases separated the two germline ends. The CDR3, as DNA: TGTGCCAGCAGTAAACAGGGTACCTATGGCTACACCTTC. Translating gives CASSKQGTYGYTF. The full variable domain, completed using reference TRBV2 and TRBJ1-2, is EPEVTQTPSHQVTQMGQEVILRCVPISNHLYFYWYRQILGQKVEFLVSFYNNEISEKSEIFDDQFSVERPDGSNFTLKIRSTKLEDSAMYFCASSKQGTYGYTFGSGTRLTVV.

The rearrangement links TRBV10-3 to TRBJ1-2; D gene unclear. CDR3 length: 15 amino acids. Looked up from germline, CDR1 is ENHRY and CDR2 is SYGVKD. V dropped 4 bases and J dropped 0 bases, with 12 bases sitting between them. The CDR3 DNA reads TGTGCCATCAGTGGCGCCCAACAGACTAACTATGGCTACACCTTC. It is translated as CAISGAQQTNYGYTF.

The J gene is TRBJ2-1, the V gene TRBV7-8; 7 bases fit TRBD2. The V and J ends lost 3 bases and 6 bases, in that order; junction bases with no gene match: 23. Germline loops: CDR1 SGHVS, CDR2 FQNEAQ. CDR3 length: 20 residues. The CDR3 protein is CASSFGRLAGKPSAGNEQFF. In DNA, the CDR3 is TGTGCCAGCAGCTTTGGCCGACTAGCTGGGAAGCCCTCTGCTGGCAATGAGCAGTTCTTC.

The rearrangement links TRBV4-3 to TRBJ2-5; 7 bases are shared with TRBD2. This CDR3 is built from 17 residues. Germline V gene data show CDR1 as LGHNA and CDR2 as YSLEER. V lost 1 base to trimming and J lost 4 bases; unmatched junction nucleotides: 12. The CDR3 DNA reads as TGCGCCAGCAGCCAAGGCCGGCGGGAGAGGTCGCGAGAGACCCAGTACTTC. Its translation is CASSQGRRERSRETQYF.

This chain connects TRBV6-5 to TRBJ1-1; 8 bases map to TRBD1. CDR1 is MNHEY and CDR2 is SVGAGI in the germline V gene. Losses at the gene ends were 6 bases for V and 2 bases for J; bases not matched to a gene: 8. The CDR3 sequence is 15 residues long. CDR3 sequence: CASSGQGGRNTEAFF. The CDR3 DNA is TGTGCCAGCAGCGGACAGGGAGGTAGAAACACTGAAGCTTTCTTT.

Remarks on this clone: The same CDR3 can be traced to other DNA sequences in this sample. The V gene is TRBV18, the J gene TRBJ2-7, with D possibly being TRBD1 (6 bases). CDR3 size: 15 residues. CDR1 KGHSH and CDR2 LQKENI come from the germline V gene. The V end was cut by 0 bases, the J end by 3 bases, with 12 bases between. The CDR3 reads CASSPPGTGSYEQYF. Here the CDR3 DNA reads TGTGCCAGCTCACCACCTGGAACAGGGAGCTACGAGCAGTACTTC.

The V call is TRBV9, the J call TRBJ2-2, with 14 bases matching TRBD2. The germline V gene has CDR1 SGDLS and CDR2 YYNGEE. J lost 7 bases, V lost 3 bases, and 5 bases had no gene match. This CDR3 region has 16 residues. The CDR3 region is CASSARLAGGVGELFF. The CDR3, as DNA: TGTGCCAGCAGCGCCCGACTAGCGGGAGGGGTCGGGGAGCTGTTTTTT.

V and J are TRBV11-2 and TRBJ2-7; a weak D match, TRBD2 (5 bases). Trimming removed 6 bases at V and 2 bases at J, with 17 bases between. The germline gives CDR1 SGHAT, CDR2 FQNNGV. This CDR3 has 15 residues. The CDR3 loop reads CASSPEAVPPYEQYF. CDR3 bases: TGTGCCAGCAGTCCGGAGGCAGTGCCGCCCTACGAGCAGTACTTC.

Only one count was recorded for this clone. J is TRBJ1-2 and V is TRBV30, with 7 bases aligning to TRBD1. Trimming cost V 8 bases and J 1 base; bases outside gene matches: 10. CDR1 GTSNPN and CDR2 SVGIG come from the germline V gene (reference sequence). The CDR3 spans 14 residues. The CDR3 protein is CAHTGVGVNYGYTF. CDR3 bases: TGTGCCCATACAGGGGTCGGGGTTAACTATGGCTACACCTTC.

V usage is TRBV11-1 and J usage is TRBJ2-3; D may be TRBD1 (5 bases). With 9 bases removed from V and 4 bases from J, the gap between germline ends came to 20 bases. The CDR3 consists of 15 residues. The germline V gene encodes CDR1 SGHAT and CDR2 FQDESV (reference sequence). DNA of the CDR3: TGTGCCAGTCAAGGGGCTAGTGCCCGGGCAGATACGCAGTATTTT. Protein: CASQGASARADTQYF.

The rearrangement joins TRBV4-1 to TRBJ2-1, with D uncertain. V gave up 1 base and J gave up 8 bases, with 6 bases separating them. CDR3 length: 12 residues. From germline, CDR1 is MGHRA and CDR2 YSYEKL. The DNA for the CDR3 is TGCGCCAGCAGCCAAGTCCGAGATGAGCAGTTCTTC. This translates into CASSQVRDEQFF.

The rearrangement uses TRBV6-6 and TRBJ2-1, with 8 bases fitting TRBD2. J was trimmed by 7 bases and V by 0 bases; bases with no gene match: 8. Germline CDR1 reads MNHNY; CDR2 reads SVGAGI (reference sequence). The CDR3 totals 16 residues. The CDR3 DNA is TGTGCCAGCAGTTACTCGGGGGCGGGAGGAGTTAATGAGCAGTTCTTC. This codes for CASSYSGAGGVNEQFF.